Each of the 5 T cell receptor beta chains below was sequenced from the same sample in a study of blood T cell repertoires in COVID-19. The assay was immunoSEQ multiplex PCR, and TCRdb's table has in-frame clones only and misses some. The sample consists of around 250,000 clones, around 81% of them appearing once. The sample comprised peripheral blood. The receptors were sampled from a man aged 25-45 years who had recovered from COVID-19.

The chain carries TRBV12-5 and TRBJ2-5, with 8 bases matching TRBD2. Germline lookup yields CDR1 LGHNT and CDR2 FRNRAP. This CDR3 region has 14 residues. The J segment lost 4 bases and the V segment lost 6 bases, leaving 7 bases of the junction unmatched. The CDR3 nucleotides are TGTGCTAGTGGACGGGGGGGCCCGGGAGAGACCCAGTACTTC. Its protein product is CASGRGGPGETQYF.

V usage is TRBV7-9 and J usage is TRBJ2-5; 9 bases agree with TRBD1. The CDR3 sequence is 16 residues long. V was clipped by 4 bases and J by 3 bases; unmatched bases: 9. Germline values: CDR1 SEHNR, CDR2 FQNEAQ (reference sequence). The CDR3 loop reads CASSSLQGAVKETQYF. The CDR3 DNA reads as TGTGCCAGCAGCTCACTACAGGGGGCGGTCAAAGAGACCCAGTACTTC.

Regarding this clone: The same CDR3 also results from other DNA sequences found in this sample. CDR3 sequence (DNA): TGTGCCAGCAGCAGAGGAGAGACCCAGTACTTC. Amino acid sequence: CASSRGETQYF. The J gene is TRBJ2-5, the V gene TRBV6-5; no clear D. The CDR3 runs 11 residues. CDR1 is MNHEY, CDR2 SVGAGI, per germline. V was trimmed by 6 bases and J by 4 bases, leaving 6 bases between them.

CDR3 protein: CASSPRTRAEQYF. In DNA form, the CDR3 reads TGTGCCAGCAGCCCCCGGACTAGGGCCGAGCAGTACTTC. V usage is TRBV7-2 and J usage is TRBJ2-7; TRBD2 matches at 7 bases. CDR1 and CDR2 (germline): SGHTA, FQGNSA. Germline trimming cut 5 bases from V and 6 bases from J; bases unmatched to any gene: 7. The CDR3 contains 13 residues.

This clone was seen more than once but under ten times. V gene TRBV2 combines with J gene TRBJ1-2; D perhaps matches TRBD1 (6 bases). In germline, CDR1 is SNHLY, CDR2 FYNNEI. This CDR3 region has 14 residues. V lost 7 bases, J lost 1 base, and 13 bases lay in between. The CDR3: CASIRDTVNYGYTF. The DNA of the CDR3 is TGTGCCAGCATCCGGGACACCGTTAACTATGGCTACACCTTC.